One T cell receptor (beta chain) is described in this entry. This specimen comes from a study of blood T cell repertoires in COVID-19. Study summary: Italy, Spain and the United States were the sources of the convalescent and acute COVID-19 samples. PBMCs, B-cell-depleted T cells, or T cells were the source of the cDNA or gDNA that made up the material.

CDR1 KGHDR and CDR2 SFDVKD come from the germline V gene. Trimming left V 2 bases short and J 9 bases short, with 7 bases between. The CDR3 runs 12 residues. Authors' processing steps: Estimation of nucleated cell counts was performed using reference gene primer amplification. TCRdb's copy holds only in-frame clones and misses some; the assay was immunoSEQ multiplex PCR. The V and J calls and clone size come from that table; D and trimming were worked out from the DNA. The sample lists about 240,000 clones; about 82% were seen once. The receptor's source is a man older than 75 with acute or convalescent COVID-19. Material for sequencing was peripheral blood. V gene TRBV24-1 combines with J gene TRBJ1-5; D gene ambiguous. The CDR3, as DNA: TGTGCCACCAGTGATTCCCTGTCGCCCCAGCATTTT. Translated: CATSDSLSPQHF.